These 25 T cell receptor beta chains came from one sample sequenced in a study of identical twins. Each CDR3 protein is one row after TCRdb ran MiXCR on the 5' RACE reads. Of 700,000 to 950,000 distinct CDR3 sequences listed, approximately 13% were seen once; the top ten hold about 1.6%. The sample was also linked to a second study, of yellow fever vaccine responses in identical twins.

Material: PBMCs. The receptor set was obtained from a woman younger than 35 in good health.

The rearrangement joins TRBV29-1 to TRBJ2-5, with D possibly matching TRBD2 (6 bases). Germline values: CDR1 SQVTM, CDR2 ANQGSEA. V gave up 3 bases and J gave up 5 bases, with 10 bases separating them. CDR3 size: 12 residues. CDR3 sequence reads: CSVESLAETQYF. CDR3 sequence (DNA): TGCAGCGTTGAGAGTCTAGCGGAGACCCAGTACTTC.

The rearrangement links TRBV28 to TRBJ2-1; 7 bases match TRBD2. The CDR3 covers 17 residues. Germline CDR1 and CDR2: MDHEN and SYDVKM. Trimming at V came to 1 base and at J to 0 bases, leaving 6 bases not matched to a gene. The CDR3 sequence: CASSLYLTGGSYNEQFF. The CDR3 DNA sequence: TGTGCCAGCAGTTTATATCTCACGGGGGGCTCCTACAATGAGCAGTTCTTC. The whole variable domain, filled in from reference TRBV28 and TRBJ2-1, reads DVKVTQSSRYLVKRTGEKVFLECVQDMDHENMFWYRQDPGLGLRLIYFSYDVKMKEKGDIPEGYSVSREKKERFSLILESASTNQTSMYLCASSLYLTGGSYNEQFFGPGTRLTVL.

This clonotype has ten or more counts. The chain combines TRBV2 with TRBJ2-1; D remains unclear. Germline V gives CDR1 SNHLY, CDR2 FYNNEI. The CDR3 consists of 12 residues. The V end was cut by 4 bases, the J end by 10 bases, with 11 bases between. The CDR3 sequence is CASSVFVGEQFF. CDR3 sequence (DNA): TGTGCCAGCAGTGTATTCGTGGGGGAGCAGTTCTTC.

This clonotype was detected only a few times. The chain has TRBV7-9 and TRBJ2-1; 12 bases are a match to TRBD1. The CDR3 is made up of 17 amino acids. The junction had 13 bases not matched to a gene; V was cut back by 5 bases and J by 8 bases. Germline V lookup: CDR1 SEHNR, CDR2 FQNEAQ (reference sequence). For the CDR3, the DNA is TGTGCCAGCAGCCCGCCGCGGTCCGGGACAGGGGGCGATGAGCAGTTCTTC. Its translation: CASSPPRSGTGGDEQFF.

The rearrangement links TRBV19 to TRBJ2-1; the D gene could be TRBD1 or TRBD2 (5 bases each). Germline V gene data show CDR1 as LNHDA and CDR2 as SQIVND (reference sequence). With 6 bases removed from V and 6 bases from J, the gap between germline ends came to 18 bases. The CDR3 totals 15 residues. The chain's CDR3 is CASSPGRAKGNEQFF. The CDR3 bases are TGTGCCAGTAGCCCGGGGCGGGCCAAAGGCAATGAGCAGTTCTTC.

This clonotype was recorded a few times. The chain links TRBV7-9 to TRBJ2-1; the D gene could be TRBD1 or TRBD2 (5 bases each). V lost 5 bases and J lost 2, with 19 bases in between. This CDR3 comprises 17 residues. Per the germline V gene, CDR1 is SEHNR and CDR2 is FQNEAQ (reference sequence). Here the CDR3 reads CASSPPLGEGPYNEQFF. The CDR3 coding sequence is TGTGCCAGCAGCCCACCACTGGGGGAAGGTCCCTACAATGAGCAGTTCTTC.

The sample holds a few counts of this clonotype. The CDR3: CASSEALWAGNAKNIQYF. DNA for the CDR3: TGTGCCAGCAGTGAAGCGCTTTGGGCAGGGAATGCCAAAAACATTCAGTACTTC. The rearrangement links TRBV2 to TRBJ2-4, with a tentative D call TRBD1 (5 bases). The germline V gene encodes CDR1 SNHLY and CDR2 FYNNEI. This CDR3 contains 18 residues. Trimming left V 0 bases short and J 1 base short, with 16 bases between.

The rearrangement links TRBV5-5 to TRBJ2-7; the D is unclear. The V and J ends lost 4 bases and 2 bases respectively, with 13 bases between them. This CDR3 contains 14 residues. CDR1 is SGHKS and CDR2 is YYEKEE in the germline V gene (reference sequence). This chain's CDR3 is CASSARVPTYEQYV. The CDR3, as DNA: TGTGCCAGCAGCGCCCGGGTTCCCACCTACGAGCAGTACGTC.

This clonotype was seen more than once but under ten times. The CDR3 DNA is TGTGCCAGCACCTCTCCGGCCACAACAAATGAGCAGTTCTTC. Translation gives CASTSPATTNEQFF. The J gene is TRBJ2-1, the V gene TRBV6-1; D call uncertain. CDR1 MNHNS and CDR2 SASEGT come from the germline V gene. This CDR3 is built from 14 residues. V was cut by 7 bases and J by 7 bases, with 17 bases left in between.

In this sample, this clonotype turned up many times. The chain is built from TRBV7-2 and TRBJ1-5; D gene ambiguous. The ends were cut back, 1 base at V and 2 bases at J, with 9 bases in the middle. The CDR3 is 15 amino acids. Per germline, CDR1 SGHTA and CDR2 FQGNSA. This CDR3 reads CASSLDFWGNQPQHF. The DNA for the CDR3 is TGTGCCAGCAGCTTAGATTTCTGGGGCAATCAGCCCCAGCATTTT.

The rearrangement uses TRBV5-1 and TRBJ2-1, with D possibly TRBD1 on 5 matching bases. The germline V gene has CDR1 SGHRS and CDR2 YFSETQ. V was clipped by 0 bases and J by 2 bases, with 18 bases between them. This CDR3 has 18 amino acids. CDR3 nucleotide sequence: TGCGCCAGCAGCTTGGAGGCAGGGTTGGCCCCCCCCTACAATGAGCAGTTCTTC. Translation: CASSLEAGLAPPYNEQFF.

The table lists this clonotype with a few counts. The CDR3 sequence is CASRTRTQGTNEQFF. The CDR3 coding sequence is TGTGCCAGCAGAACACGAACTCAGGGAACCAATGAGCAGTTCTTC. This chain connects TRBV7-9 to TRBJ2-1; D is perhaps TRBD1 (5 bases). The CDR3 totals 15 residues. V was trimmed by 6 bases and J by 6 bases, leaving 18 bases between them. Germline loops: CDR1 SEHNR, CDR2 FQNEAQ (reference sequence).

The CDR3 spells CASSLPSASPYEQYF. In nucleotides, the CDR3 is TGTGCCAGCAGCTTACCTAGCGCCTCCCCCTACGAGCAGTACTTC. The chain has TRBV7-9 and TRBJ2-7; tentative D call: TRBD2 (6 bases). The CDR3 runs 15 residues. V lost 2 bases, J lost 2 bases, and 13 bases lay in between. In germline, CDR1 is SEHNR, CDR2 FQNEAQ (reference sequence).

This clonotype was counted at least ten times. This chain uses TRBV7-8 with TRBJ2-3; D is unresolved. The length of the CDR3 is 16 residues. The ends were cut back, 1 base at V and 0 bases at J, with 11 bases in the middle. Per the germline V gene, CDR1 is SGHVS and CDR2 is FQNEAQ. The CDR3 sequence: CASSLGSYMSTDTQYF. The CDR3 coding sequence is TGTGCCAGCAGCTTAGGATCCTACATGAGCACAGATACGCAGTATTTT.

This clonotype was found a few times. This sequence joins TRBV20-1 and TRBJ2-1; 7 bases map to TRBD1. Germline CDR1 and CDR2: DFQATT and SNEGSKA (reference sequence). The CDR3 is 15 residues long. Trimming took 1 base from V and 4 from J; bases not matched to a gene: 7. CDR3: CSARVTGFPYNEQFF. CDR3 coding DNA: TGCAGTGCTAGAGTGACAGGGTTTCCTTACAATGAGCAGTTCTTC.

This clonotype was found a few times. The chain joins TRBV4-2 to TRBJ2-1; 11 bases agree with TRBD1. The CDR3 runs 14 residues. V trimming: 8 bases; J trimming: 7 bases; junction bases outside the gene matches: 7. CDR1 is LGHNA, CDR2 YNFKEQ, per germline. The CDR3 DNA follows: TGTGCCAGCGGCGGGGACAGGGGGGAAAATGAGCAGTTCTTC. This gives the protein CASGGDRGENEQFF.

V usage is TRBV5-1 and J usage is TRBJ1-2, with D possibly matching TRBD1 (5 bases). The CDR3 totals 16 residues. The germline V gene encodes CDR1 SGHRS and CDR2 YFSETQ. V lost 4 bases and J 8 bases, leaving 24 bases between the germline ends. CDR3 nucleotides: TGCGCCAGCAGCCCCTCCTTAGACGGCCCGGGGCGCGGCTACACCTTC. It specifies CASSPSLDGPGRGYTF.

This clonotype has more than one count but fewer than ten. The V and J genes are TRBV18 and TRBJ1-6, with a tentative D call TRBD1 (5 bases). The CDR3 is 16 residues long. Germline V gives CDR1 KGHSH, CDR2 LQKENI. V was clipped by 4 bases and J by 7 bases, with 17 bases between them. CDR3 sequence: CASSRRGRAPNSPLHF. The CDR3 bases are TGTGCCAGCTCACGACGGGGCCGGGCTCCCAATTCACCCCTCCACTTT.

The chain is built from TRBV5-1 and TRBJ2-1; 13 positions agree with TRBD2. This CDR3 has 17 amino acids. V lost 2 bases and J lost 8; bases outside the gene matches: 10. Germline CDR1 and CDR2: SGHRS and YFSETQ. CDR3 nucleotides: TGCGCCAGCAGCTTATTCAGCACTAGCGGGAGGGCCGATGAGCAGTTCTTC. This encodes CASSLFSTSGRADEQFF.

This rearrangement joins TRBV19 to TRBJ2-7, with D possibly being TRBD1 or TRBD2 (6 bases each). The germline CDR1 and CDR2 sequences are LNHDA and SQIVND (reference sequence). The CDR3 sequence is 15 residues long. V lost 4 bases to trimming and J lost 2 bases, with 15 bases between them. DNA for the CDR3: TGTGCCAGTAGTACGGGGGCAGGGGACCCCTACGAGCAGTACTTC. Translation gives CASSTGAGDPYEQYF.

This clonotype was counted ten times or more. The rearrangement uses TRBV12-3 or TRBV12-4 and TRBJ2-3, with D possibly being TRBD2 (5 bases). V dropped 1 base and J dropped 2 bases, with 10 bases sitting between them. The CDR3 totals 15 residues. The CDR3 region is CASSLVVGNTDTQYF. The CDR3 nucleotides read TGTGCCAGCAGTTTAGTCGTCGGGAACACAGATACGCAGTATTTT.

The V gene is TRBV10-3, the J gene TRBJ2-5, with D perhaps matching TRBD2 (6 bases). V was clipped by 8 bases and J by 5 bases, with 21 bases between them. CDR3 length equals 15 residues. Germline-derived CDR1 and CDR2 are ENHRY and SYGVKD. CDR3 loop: CAISLGGINSETQYF. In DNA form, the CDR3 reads TGTGCCATCTCTCTGGGGGGTATCAATTCGGAGACCCAGTACTTC.

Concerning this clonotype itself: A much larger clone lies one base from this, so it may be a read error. CDR3 protein: CAISLWERETQYF. DNA of the CDR3: TGTGCCATCAGTCTTTGGGAGAGGGAGACCCAGTACTTC. The rearrangement links TRBV10-3 to TRBJ2-5, with D possibly matching TRBD2 (5 bases). The ends were cut back, 5 bases at V and 5 bases at J, with 12 bases in the middle. The CDR3 sequence is 13 residues long. Germline-derived CDR1 and CDR2 are ENHRY and SYGVKD.

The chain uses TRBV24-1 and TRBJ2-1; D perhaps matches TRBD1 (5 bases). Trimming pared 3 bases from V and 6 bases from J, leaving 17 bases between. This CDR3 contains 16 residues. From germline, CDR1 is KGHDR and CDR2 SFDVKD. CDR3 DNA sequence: TGTGCCACCAGTGATCTCCGACAGACCTCTGGCAATGAGCAGTTCTTC. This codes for CATSDLRQTSGNEQFF.

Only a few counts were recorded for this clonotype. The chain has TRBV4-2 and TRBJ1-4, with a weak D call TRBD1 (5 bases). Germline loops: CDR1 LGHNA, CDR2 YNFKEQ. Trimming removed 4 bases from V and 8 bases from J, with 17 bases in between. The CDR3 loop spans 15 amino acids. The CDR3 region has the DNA TGTGCCAGCAGCCGGGGAGGCGGGGGTGGCGAAAAACTGTTTTTT. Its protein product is CASSRGGGGGEKLFF.